Following are 2 T cell receptor beta chains from one sample sequenced in a study of CD8 T cells in ankylosing spondylitis. Study-level results: Among TCR beta sequences, a motif of roughly 8 highly homologous variants appeared characteristic of ankylosing spondylitis blood.

TCRdb recomputed calls from the 5' RACE reads with MiXCR, one row per CDR3 protein. The sample lists roughly 670,000 distinct CDR3 sequences, under 20% occurring once. Their antigens remain unidentified. Sequences were obtained from blood, either unsorted or a sorted T cell fraction (not recorded which). Receptor source: a male donor with ankylosing spondylitis.

Only a few counts were recorded for this clonotype. This sequence joins TRBV20-1 and TRBJ2-3, with TRBD2 matching 11 bases. Germline CDR1 DFQATT, CDR2 SNEGSKA (reference sequence). This CDR3 has 18 amino acids. The V gene end was trimmed by 4 bases and the J gene end by 1 base; junction bases not matched to a gene: 13. The CDR3 loop reads CSANTLAGGVGGTDTQYF. CDR3 bases: TGCAGTGCTAACACGCTAGCGGGAGGTGTGGGGGGCACAGATACGCAGTATTTT.

There are a few counts of this clonotype. The chain has TRBV20-1 and TRBJ1-2, with 9 bases fitting TRBD1. After removal of 0 bases from V and 5 bases from J, the junction contained 7 bases not matched to a gene. Germline CDR1 reads DFQATT; CDR2 reads SNEGSKA (reference sequence). CDR3 length: 15 amino acids. The CDR3 DNA reads TGCAGTGCTAGAGATCGGGGACAGGGCTCTTATGGCTACACCTTC. It is translated as CSARDRGQGSYGYTF.